This TCR beta chain was sequenced during a study of beta chain features in type 1 diabetes. V was pared by 3 bases and J by 7 bases, with 7 bases of the junction left unmatched. CDR1 is LGHNA and CDR2 is YSLEER in the germline V gene. CDR3 length: 15 residues. Sequenced material consisted of expressed TCRB transcripts (all of the isolated RNA was reverse transcribed). The method was immunoSEQ multiplex PCR; TCRdb's version includes in-frame clones alone and lacks a portion of them. The table records some 150,000 clones, roughly 10% of them present only once. The study's findings and limits: HLA effects on TCRB rearrangement stayed unresolved here.

A note on this clone: Its specificity is not known.

The source is a woman aged 40 to 55 in good health. This chain links TRBV4-3 with TRBJ2-1; TRBD2 agrees at 9 bases. Sequencing was done on a sample of central memory CD4+ T cells from blood. The CDR3 spells CASSHGRGGHNEQFF. CDR3 bases: TGCGCCAGCAGCCACGGGCGGGGGGGACATAATGAGCAGTTCTTC.